Each of the 14 T cell receptor beta chains below was sequenced from the same sample in a study of blood T cell repertoires in COVID-19. Using immunoSEQ multiplex PCR, the repertoire was profiled, and TCRdb retains in-frame clones only, with some absent. Among approximately 300,000 clones listed, around 89% were seen once. The sequencing input was PBMCs or T cells enriched from blood (not recorded which). These TCRs come from a woman younger than 30 with acute COVID-19.

This clone was picked up one time. The chain links TRBV10-1 to TRBJ2-3, with a weak D call TRBD2 (5 bases). CDR3 length: 16 amino acids. In germline, CDR1 is WNHNN, CDR2 SYGVQD (reference sequence). Trimming took 0 bases from V and 0 from J, leaving 10 bases between them. The CDR3 spells CASSESGLSSTDTQYF. The CDR3 nucleotides are TGCGCCAGCAGTGAGTCCGGACTCTCGAGCACAGATACGCAGTATTTT.

This chain links TRBV2 with TRBJ1-6, with D possibly TRBD1 on 5 matching bases. Germline V gives CDR1 SNHLY, CDR2 FYNNEI. This CDR3 spans 15 amino acids. V lost 6 bases, J lost 5 bases, and 14 bases lay in between. The CDR3 loop reads CASREQGTDNSPLHF. CDR3 nucleotides: TGTGCCAGCAGAGAACAAGGGACTGATAATTCACCCCTCCACTTT.

The CDR3 coding sequence is TGCGCCAGCAGCGGGACCGGGACTACGCGGAATGAGCAGTTCTTC. It encodes CASSGTGTTRNEQFF. The chain uses TRBV5-1 and TRBJ2-1, with 7 bases matching TRBD2. The germline CDR1 and CDR2 sequences are SGHRS and YFSETQ. The junction had 11 bases not matched to a gene; V was cut back by 4 bases and J by 7 bases. There are 15 residues in the CDR3.

The rearrangement uses TRBV4-2 and TRBJ2-3; the match to TRBD2 covers 8 bases. Germline CDR1 and CDR2: LGHNA and YNFKEQ. V lost 3 bases to trimming and J lost 1 base; unmatched junction nucleotides: 6. The CDR3 extends over 16 amino acids. CDR3 bases: TGTGCCAGCAGCCACCCTACTAGCGGAGGCACAGATACGCAGTATTTT. Its protein is CASSHPTSGGTDTQYF.

The V and J genes are TRBV19 and TRBJ2-5; TRBD2 matches at 10 bases. The J segment lost 1 base and the V segment lost 1 base, leaving 0 bases of the junction unmatched. CDR3 length equals 15 residues. CDR1 and CDR2 from the germline V gene are LNHDA and SQIVND (reference sequence). The CDR3 region is CASSIGTSGQETQYF. CDR3 bases: TGTGCCAGTAGTATAGGGACTAGCGGCCAAGAGACCCAGTACTTC.

V and J are TRBV5-8 and TRBJ2-5, with 8 bases lining up with TRBD2. Germline V lookup: CDR1 SGHTS, CDR2 YDEGEE. The CDR3 runs to 14 residues. V shed 2 bases and J 5 bases; nucleotides not matched to a gene: 5. Written as DNA, the CDR3 is TGTGCCAGCAGCTTAATAGCGGGAAAGGAGACCCAGTACTTC. Protein sequence: CASSLIAGKETQYF.

This chain uses TRBV12-3 or TRBV12-4 with TRBJ2-7; 8 bases fit TRBD1. The junction had 4 bases not matched to a gene; V was cut back by 6 bases and J by 6 bases. The CDR3 has 12 amino acids. The DNA of the CDR3 is TGTGCCAGCAGGTTAACAGGGGGCGAGCAGTACTTC. It yields the protein CASRLTGGEQYF.

This clone was observed a handful of times. The chain recombines TRBV7-9 with TRBJ2-7; the D gene is possibly TRBD1 (6 bases). The CDR3 spans 14 residues. From germline, CDR1 is SEHNR and CDR2 FQNEAQ (reference sequence). The V and J ends lost 2 bases and 2 bases respectively, with 10 bases between them. CDR3 sequence: CASSLPRDTYEQYF. The CDR3 nucleotides are TGTGCCAGCAGCTTACCCCGGGACACCTACGAGCAGTACTTC. The full variable domain, in which reference TRBV7-9 and TRBJ2-7 provide the parts outside the CDR3, is DTGVSQNPRHKITKRGQNVTFRCDPISEHNRLYWYRQTLGQGPEFLTYFQNEAQLEKSRLLSDRFSAERPKGSFSTLEIQRTEQGDSAMYLCASSLPRDTYEQYFGPGTRLTVT.

The J gene is TRBJ1-1, the V gene TRBV12-3 or TRBV12-4; 8 nucleotides align to TRBD1. The CDR3 covers 13 residues. Trimming cost V 6 bases and J 7 bases; bases outside gene matches: 7. CDR3 nucleotides: TGTGCCAGCAGCCTCTCTACAGGGGGTGAAGCTTTCTTT. Translated: CASSLSTGGEAFF.

V is TRBV6-5 and J is TRBJ2-7, with D maybe TRBD2 (7 bases). Germline loops: CDR1 MNHEY, CDR2 SVGAGI. Trimming took 2 bases from V and 3 from J, leaving 14 bases between them. The CDR3 totals 15 residues. DNA of the CDR3: TGTGCCAGCAGTTACAGGGGGAGGGGGAACTACGAGCAGTACTTC. Protein product: CASSYRGRGNYEQYF.

In DNA form, the CDR3 reads TGTGCCAGCTCATATAGCGAAATGGGCAATGAGCAGTTCTTC. It yields the protein CASSYSEMGNEQFF. J is TRBJ2-1 and V is TRBV18; D is perhaps TRBD2 (5 bases). CDR3 length: 14 amino acids. V lost 5 bases and J lost 6, with 14 bases in between. Germline values: CDR1 KGHSH, CDR2 LQKENI.

The CDR3 sequence is CASSAGQGSGNTIYF. In nucleotides, the CDR3 is TGCGCCAGCAGCGCGGGACAGGGGTCAGGAAACACCATATATTTT. The rearrangement joins TRBV5-1 to TRBJ1-3; 10 nucleotides line up with TRBD1. The germline V gene encodes CDR1 SGHRS and CDR2 YFSETQ. The CDR3 sequence is 15 residues long. J lost 4 bases, V lost 4 bases, and 5 bases had no gene match. The full variable domain, with the rest looked up from reference TRBV5-1 and TRBJ1-3, is KAGVTQTPRYLIKTRGQQVTLSCSPISGHRSVSWYQQTPGQGLQFLFEYFSETQRNKGNFPGRFSGRQFSNSRSEMNVSTLELGDSALYLCASSAGQGSGNTIYFGEGSWLTVV.

This rearrangement joins TRBV9 to TRBJ1-1; no reliable D call. The CDR3 is 12 residues long. Germline assignment: CDR1 SGDLS and CDR2 YYNGEE. Trimming left V 1 base short and J 6 bases short, with 7 bases between. CDR3 DNA sequence: TGTGCCAGCAGCGTATTAGAACCTGAAGCTTTCTTT. This sequence encodes CASSVLEPEAFF.

This clone was recorded once. V is TRBV9 and J is TRBJ1-4; D gene unclear. This CDR3 is built from 16 residues. Germline values: CDR1 SGDLS, CDR2 YYNGEE. V was cut by 3 bases and J by 8 bases, with 20 bases left in between. The chain's CDR3 is CASSGGSHRGWEKLFF. The CDR3 DNA reads as TGTGCCAGCAGCGGCGGGTCACACCGTGGTTGGGAAAAACTGTTTTTT.